The next 24 T cell receptor beta chains were all read from a single sample in a study of T cells in Graves' hyperthyroidism and ophthalmopathy. TCR beta CDR3 region amplification was performed from RNA transcripts. With the HTBI primer set, the TCR CDR3 went through a first round of RT-PCR. Each CDR3 protein gets one entry after TCRdb re-called the multiplex PCR reads with MiXCR. Among about 560,000 distinct CDR3 sequences, approximately 15% were seen once, and the ten largest hold more than 15%. The sample taken for sequencing was blood. These receptors came from a woman younger than 30 with Graves' hyperthyroidism.

This chain joins TRBV27 and TRBJ1-2, with D perhaps TRBD1 (6 bases). The germline gives CDR1 MNHEY, CDR2 SMNVEV (reference sequence). Trimming left V 1 base short and J 2 bases short, with 11 bases between. CDR3 length equals 15 residues. The CDR3 nucleotides read TGTGCCAGCAGTTTATTCCGGGGGCCCAACTATGGCTACACCTTC. Residues: CASSLFRGPNYGYTF.

This clonotype was observed a handful of times. The CDR3 DNA reads as TGCAGTGCTAGAGTGGCGGAGGGCGCCGGCAGGGAGCTGTTTTTT. As protein: CSARVAEGAGRELFF. The V and J genes are TRBV20-1 and TRBJ2-2; a weak D match, TRBD2 (6 bases). The CDR3 covers 15 residues. Germline CDR1 DFQATT, CDR2 SNEGSKA (reference sequence). Trimming took 1 base from V and 9 from J, leaving 18 bases between them.

The chain carries TRBV11-3 and TRBJ2-2; tentatively, D is TRBD1 or TRBD2 (5 bases each). CDR1 is SGHNT, CDR2 YENEEA, per germline. The CDR3 extends over 16 amino acids. Between the trimmed V and J ends, which lost 1 base and 3 bases, there was a span of 12 bases. For the CDR3, the DNA is TGTGCCAGCAGCTTAGGGGGCTGGGGGTACACCGGGGAGCTGTTTTTT. Protein product: CASSLGGWGYTGELFF. Full variable domain (outside the CDR3, taken from reference TRBV11-3 and TRBJ2-2): EAGVVQSPRYKIIEKKQPVAFWCNPISGHNTLYWYLQNLGQGPELLIRYENEEAVDDSQLPKDRFSAERLKGVDSTLKIQPAELGDSAVYLCASSLGGWGYTGELFFGEGSRLTVL.

For the CDR3, the DNA is TGTGCCAGCAGCCCGGACAGAGTAATGAACACTGAAGCTTTCTTT. Amino acid sequence: CASSPDRVMNTEAFF. The chain joins TRBV2 to TRBJ1-1; D possibly corresponds to TRBD1 (6 bases). The CDR3 covers 15 residues. V was shortened by 6 bases and J by 0 bases, with 14 bases between the two germline ends. Germline lookup yields CDR1 SNHLY and CDR2 FYNNEI.

Points on this clonotype: A much larger clone is a single base away; this may be a read error. The conserved closing phenylalanine or tryptophan is absent in this CDR3, likely reflecting a read error. This chain links TRBV5-1 with TRBJ2-3; D remains ambiguous. CDR1 and CDR2 (germline): SGHRS, YFSETQ. Trimming cost V 0 bases and J 0 bases, with 8 bases left between them. The CDR3 is 15 residues long. As DNA, the CDR3 is TGCGCCAGCAGCTTGGAGCCGTCTAGCACAGATACGCAGTATTCT. This codes for CASSLEPSSTDTQYS.

V and J are TRBV3-1 and TRBJ1-5; D not resolved. Germline CDR1 reads LGHDT; CDR2 reads YNNKEL (reference sequence). CDR3 size: 16 residues. V lost 1 base and J 3 bases, leaving 13 bases between the germline ends. The CDR3 sequence: CASSQGVIAANQPQHF. The CDR3 DNA follows: TGTGCCAGCAGCCAAGGGGTAATAGCTGCCAATCAGCCCCAGCATTTT.

The table lists this clonotype with a few counts. The gene calls are TRBV20-1 and TRBJ1-4; no reliable D call. Looked up from germline, CDR1 is DFQATT and CDR2 is SNEGSKA (reference sequence). The ends were cut back, 0 bases at V and 8 bases at J, with 10 bases in the middle. This CDR3 is 13 amino acids long. The CDR3 sequence: CSARDGFREKLFF. CDR3 nucleotide sequence: TGCAGTGCTAGAGACGGGTTTCGGGAAAAACTGTTTTTT.

In this sample, this clonotype turned up many times. The chain combines TRBV20-1 with TRBJ2-1, with no clear D. Trimming removed 0 bases from V and 4 bases from J, with 1 base in between. The CDR3 length is 11 residues. Germline V gives CDR1 DFQATT, CDR2 SNEGSKA (reference sequence). CDR3 bases: TGCAGTGCTAGAGAATACAATGAGCAGTTCTTC. Its translation: CSAREYNEQFF.

This chain uses TRBV28 with TRBJ1-1; TRBD1 agrees at 7 bases. The V and J ends lost 3 bases and 11 bases, in that order; junction bases with no gene match: 3. Germline CDR1 MDHEN, CDR2 SYDVKM. There are 11 residues in the CDR3. The CDR3 nucleotides read TGTGCCAGCAGTTTCGTCAGGGGGGCTTTCTTT. Its translation: CASSFVRGAFF.

The chain links TRBV9 to TRBJ2-3, with 10 bases matching TRBD2. V trimming: 3 bases; J trimming: 4 bases; junction bases outside the gene matches: 5. Germline values: CDR1 SGDLS, CDR2 YYNGEE. CDR3 length: 15 amino acids. The CDR3 bases are TGTGCCAGCAGCGAGCTAGCGGGAGTGGCAGATACGCAGTATTTT. Amino acid sequence: CASSELAGVADTQYF. Combining the CDR3 with reference TRBV9 and TRBJ2-3 gives the whole variable domain DSGVTQTPKHLITATGQRVTLRCSPRSGDLSVYWYQQSLDQGLQFLIQYYNGEERAKGNILERFSAQQFPDLHSELNLSSLELGDSALYFCASSELAGVADTQYFGPGTRLTVL.

The chain is built from TRBV5-6 and TRBJ2-3; D gene ambiguous. Germline CDR1 reads SGHDT; CDR2 reads YYEEEE. V was shortened by 5 bases and J by 4 bases, with 20 bases between the two germline ends. The length of the CDR3 is 16 residues. The chain's CDR3 is CASSTIPGRGADTQYF. CDR3 DNA sequence: TGTGCCAGCAGTACCATCCCCGGGCGAGGAGCAGATACGCAGTATTTT.

This clonotype appeared many times. J is TRBJ2-1 and V is TRBV4-2; 11 bases match TRBD1. The V gene's germline CDR1 is LGHNA and CDR2 YNFKEQ. J was trimmed by 3 bases and V by 0 bases; bases with no gene match: 1. The length of the CDR3 is 16 residues. CDR3 sequence reads: CASSQEGTGGYNEQFF. CDR3 DNA: TGTGCCAGCAGCCAAGAGGGGACAGGGGGCTACAATGAGCAGTTCTTC.

This clonotype was observed a handful of times. The chain couples TRBV20-1 to TRBJ1-2, with TRBD1 matching 8 bases. This CDR3 is 15 amino acids long. V was pared by 1 base and J by 2 bases, with 6 bases of the junction left unmatched. From germline, CDR1 is DFQATT and CDR2 SNEGSKA (reference sequence). CDR3 amino acids: CSARARTGQNYGYTF. The CDR3 bases are TGCAGTGCTAGAGCGCGGACAGGGCAGAACTATGGCTACACCTTC.

This clonotype was counted once. J is TRBJ2-1 and V is TRBV5-1, with D tentatively TRBD1 (6 bases). Looked up from germline, CDR1 is SGHRS and CDR2 is YFSETQ. This CDR3 comprises 16 residues. V lost 2 bases to trimming and J lost 5 bases, with 17 bases between them. The CDR3 region has the DNA TGCGCCAGCAGCTTCGGCGAAAAGGACAGAAACAATGAGCAGTTCTTC. Its protein product is CASSFGEKDRNNEQFF.

This chain links TRBV20-1 with TRBJ1-3; possibly TRBD1 for D (6 bases). Germline V lookup: CDR1 DFQATT, CDR2 SNEGSKA (reference sequence). V lost 2 bases and J lost 0, with 23 bases in between. The length of the CDR3 is 19 residues. The CDR3 here is CSARSTRERQVFSGNTIYF. For the CDR3, the DNA is TGCAGTGCTAGATCGACGAGGGAGAGACAGGTCTTCTCTGGAAACACCATATATTTT.

This clonotype was seen once. A much larger clone differs from this one at a single base, so this may be a read error. The chain couples TRBV29-1 to TRBJ1-2; D remains unclear. CDR1 and CDR2 (germline): SQVTM, ANQGSEA. V was trimmed by 1 base and J by 2 bases, leaving 5 bases between them. The CDR3 has 12 residues. CDR3 nucleotide sequence: TGCAGCGTTGAAGGAGACAACTATGGCTACACCTTC. This codes for CSVEGDNYGYTF.

This clonotype was detected many times. The CDR3 sequence is CASSLAGSLTYEQYF. Here the CDR3 DNA reads TGTGCCAGCAGCTTGGCGGGGTCTCTGACCTACGAGCAGTACTTC. The chain carries TRBV7-8 and TRBJ2-7; D possibly corresponds to TRBD2 (6 bases). V lost 3 bases and J lost 2, with 14 bases in between. This CDR3 comprises 15 residues. CDR1 and CDR2 from the germline V gene are SGHVS and FQNEAQ.

There are many counts of this clonotype. The gene calls are TRBV2 and TRBJ2-5; D may be TRBD2 (5 bases). The CDR3 loop spans 13 amino acids. Trimming shortened V by 8 bases and J by 4 bases, and 14 bases separated the two germline ends. Germline V lookup: CDR1 SNHLY, CDR2 FYNNEI. The CDR3 loop is CASGRGSGETQYF. CDR3 sequence (DNA): TGTGCCAGCGGGCGTGGGAGCGGAGAGACCCAGTACTTC.

This clonotype was counted only a few times. This chain links TRBV6-2 or TRBV6-3 with TRBJ1-1; weak D call: TRBD1 (6 bases). There are 14 residues in the CDR3. Germline V gene sequence: CDR1 MNHEY, CDR2 SVGEGT. Trimming shortened V by 4 bases and J by 5 bases, and 14 bases separated the two germline ends. The CDR3 loop reads CASSWPGGGTEAFF. The CDR3 DNA reads as TGTGCCAGCAGTTGGCCGGGAGGGGGGACTGAAGCTTTCTTT.

Many counts were recorded for this clonotype. The chain carries TRBV5-8 and TRBJ1-1; no clear D. The V gene lost 0 bases and the J gene lost 5 bases, with 11 bases spanning the gap. This CDR3 contains 14 residues. Germline assignment: CDR1 SGHTS and CDR2 YDEGEE. CDR3 protein: CASSLGVGMTEAFF. CDR3 sequence (DNA): TGTGCCAGCAGCTTGGGAGTAGGGATGACTGAAGCTTTCTTT.

This clonotype appeared a few times. The rearrangement uses TRBV6-1 and TRBJ1-1; D ambiguous. Germline loops: CDR1 MNHNS, CDR2 SASEGT. This CDR3 is built from 12 residues. The ends were cut back, 7 bases at V and 4 bases at J, with 10 bases in the middle. CDR3 sequence (DNA): TGTGCCAGCAATTCGCGCACCACTGAAGCTTTCTTT. Translating it yields CASNSRTTEAFF.

The chain couples TRBV20-1 to TRBJ2-5; 7 nucleotides line up with TRBD1. In germline, CDR1 is DFQATT, CDR2 SNEGSKA (reference sequence). The CDR3 is 14 amino acids. Unmatched junction bases numbered 6, after V lost 3 bases and J lost 2 bases. The CDR3 loop reads CSARGWDRQETQYF. The CDR3 DNA is TGCAGTGCTAGGGGGTGGGACAGACAAGAGACCCAGTACTTC.

This clonotype came up many times. This chain joins TRBV11-2 and TRBJ2-7, with 8 bases lining up with TRBD1. The CDR3 spans 14 residues. CDR1 is SGHAT, CDR2 FQNNGV, per germline. V dropped 5 bases and J dropped 3; count of bases not matched to a gene: 6. The DNA of the CDR3 is TGTGCCAGCAGCACAGACAGGGGAATCTACGAGCAGTACTTC. Its protein product is CASSTDRGIYEQYF.

This clonotype has a handful of counts. This chain joins TRBV24-1 and TRBJ1-1; D remains ambiguous. There are 12 residues in the CDR3. Germline-derived CDR1 and CDR2 are KGHDR and SFDVKD. V was trimmed by 6 bases and J by 1 base, leaving 5 bases between them. The DNA of the CDR3 is TGTGCCACCAGTTCCGGGAACACTGAAGCTTTCTTT. This translates into CATSSGNTEAFF.